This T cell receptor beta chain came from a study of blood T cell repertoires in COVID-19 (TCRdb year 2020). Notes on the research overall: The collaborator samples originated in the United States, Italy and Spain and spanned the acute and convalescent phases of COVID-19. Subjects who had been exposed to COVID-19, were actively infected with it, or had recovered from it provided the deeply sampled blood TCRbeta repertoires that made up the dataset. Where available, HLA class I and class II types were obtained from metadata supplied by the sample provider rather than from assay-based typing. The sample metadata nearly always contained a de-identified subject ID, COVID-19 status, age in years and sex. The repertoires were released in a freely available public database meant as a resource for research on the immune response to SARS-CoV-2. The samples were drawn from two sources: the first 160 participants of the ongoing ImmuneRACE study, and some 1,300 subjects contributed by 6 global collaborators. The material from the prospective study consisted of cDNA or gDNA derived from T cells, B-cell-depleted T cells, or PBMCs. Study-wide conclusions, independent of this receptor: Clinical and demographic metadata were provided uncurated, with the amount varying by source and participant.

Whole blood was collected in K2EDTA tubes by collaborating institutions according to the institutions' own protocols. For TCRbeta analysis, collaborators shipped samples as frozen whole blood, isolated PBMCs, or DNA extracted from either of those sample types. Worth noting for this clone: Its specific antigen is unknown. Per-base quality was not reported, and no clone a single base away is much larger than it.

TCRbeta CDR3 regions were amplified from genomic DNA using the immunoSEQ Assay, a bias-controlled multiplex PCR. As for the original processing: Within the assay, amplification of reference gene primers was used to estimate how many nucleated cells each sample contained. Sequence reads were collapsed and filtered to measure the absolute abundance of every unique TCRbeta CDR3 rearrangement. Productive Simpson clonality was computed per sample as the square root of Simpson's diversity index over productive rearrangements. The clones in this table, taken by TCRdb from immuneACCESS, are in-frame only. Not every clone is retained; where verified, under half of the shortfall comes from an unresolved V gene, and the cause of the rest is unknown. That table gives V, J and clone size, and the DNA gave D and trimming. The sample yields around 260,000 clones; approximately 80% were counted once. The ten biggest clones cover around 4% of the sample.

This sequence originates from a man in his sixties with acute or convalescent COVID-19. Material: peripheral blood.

Read as DNA, the sequence is TGTGCCAGCTCACCCCTGGACAGGATGAACACCGGGGAGCTGTTTTTT. Its amino acids are CASSPLDRMNTGELFF. The V gene is TRBV18 and the J gene is TRBJ2-2; 7 central bases correspond to TRBD1. Taken from the germline V gene, the CDR1 and CDR2 loops are KGHSH and LQKENI. V trim: 3 bases; J trim: 1 base; unmatched bases: 5. The CDR3 runs 16 amino acids, cysteine and phenylalanine included. Only the CDR3 DNA is retained, 48 bases long and in frame from the first base.